The present TCR beta chain was sequenced within a study of tumor-infiltrating lymphocytes in glioblastoma multiforme. Study-level points and caveats: RNA-based TCR sequencing may distort clone frequencies, since cells carry unequal TCR transcript numbers. The T cells in this sample were not sorted into functional subsets.

The CDR3 is made up of 13 amino acids. Germline V CDR1 and CDR2: SGHAT, FQDESV (reference sequence). Unmatched junction bases numbered 3, after V lost 6 bases and J lost 8 bases. TCRB libraries came from RNA via three nested multiplex PCR rounds. A C-beta primer primed TCRB cDNA from about 0.49 ug RNA. Unique molecular identifiers were not described for the libraries. TCRdb re-called the multiplex PCR reads with MiXCR, one entry per CDR3 protein. The table has approximately 20,000 distinct CDR3 sequences, 55% to 70% seen once. Comment on this clonotype: What it binds is unknown.

The chain recombines TRBV11-1 with TRBJ2-4; 11 bases align to TRBD2. Material: peripheral blood. This TCR was sampled from a male donor with glioblastoma. DNA for the CDR3: TGTGCCAGCAGTCATAGCGGGGGGGACATTCAGTACTTC. It yields the protein CASSHSGGDIQYF. Complete variable domain (other parts from reference TRBV11-1 and TRBJ2-4): EAEVAQSPRYKITEKSQAVAFWCDPISGHATLYWYRQILGQGPELLVQFQDESVVDDSQLPKDRFSAERLKGVDSTLKIQPAELGDSAMYLCASSHSGGDIQYFGAGTRLSVL.